The sample holds many counts of the clone carrying this T cell receptor beta chain. The sample belongs to a study of CD8 T cells in ankylosing spondylitis. This CDR3 is built from 14 residues. Looked up from germline, CDR1 is DFQATT and CDR2 is SNEGSKA (reference sequence). V lost 3 bases and J 3 bases, leaving 9 bases between the germline ends. TCRdb analysed the 5' RACE reads with MiXCR anew, one entry per CDR3 protein. Of about 300,000 distinct CDR3 sequences in the sample, approximately 10% were seen once. This TCR was sampled from a female donor with ankylosing spondylitis or in good health (not recorded which). The sample was blood, either unsorted or a sorted T cell fraction (not recorded which). The rearrangement links TRBV20-1 to TRBJ1-6, with D uncertain. The CDR3 loop is CSARTEGYNSPLHF. The CDR3 region has the DNA TGCAGTGCTAGGACGGAAGGCTATAATTCACCCCTCCACTTT.